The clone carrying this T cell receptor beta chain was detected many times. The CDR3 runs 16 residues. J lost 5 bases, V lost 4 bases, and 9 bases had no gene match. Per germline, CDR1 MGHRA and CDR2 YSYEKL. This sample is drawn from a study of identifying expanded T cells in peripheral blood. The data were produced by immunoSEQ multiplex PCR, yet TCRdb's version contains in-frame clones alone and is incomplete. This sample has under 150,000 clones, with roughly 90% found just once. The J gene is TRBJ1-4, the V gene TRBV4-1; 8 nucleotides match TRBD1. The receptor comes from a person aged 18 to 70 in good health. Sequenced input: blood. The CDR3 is CASSPTGDRTNEKLFF. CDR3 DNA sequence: TGCGCCAGCAGCCCGACCGGGGACAGGACGAATGAAAAACTGTTTTTT.